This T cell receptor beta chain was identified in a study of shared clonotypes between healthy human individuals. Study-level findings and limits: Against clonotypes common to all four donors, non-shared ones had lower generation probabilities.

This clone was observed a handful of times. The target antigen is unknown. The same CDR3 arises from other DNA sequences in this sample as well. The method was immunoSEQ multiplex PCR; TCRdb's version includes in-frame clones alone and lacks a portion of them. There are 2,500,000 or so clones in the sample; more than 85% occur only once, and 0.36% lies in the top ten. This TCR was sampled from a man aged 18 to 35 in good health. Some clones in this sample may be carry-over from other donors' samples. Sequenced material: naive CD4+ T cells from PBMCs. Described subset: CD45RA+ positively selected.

CDR3 sequence reads: CASSLGLTNTEAFF. The CDR3 coding sequence is TGTGCCAGCAGCTTGGGACTGACAAACACTGAAGCTTTCTTT. The chain combines TRBV5-5 with TRBJ1-1; unclear D gene. The ends were cut back, 0 bases at V and 2 bases at J, with 8 bases in the middle. CDR1 and CDR2 (germline): SGHKS, YYEKEE (reference sequence). This CDR3 contains 14 residues.